These 3 T cell receptor beta chains came from one sample sequenced in a study of OX40 agonist ivuxolimab in advanced cancers. Libraries were prepared by immunoSEQ multiplex PCR; TCRdb keeps only in-frame clonotypes and omits some of them. This sample carries tens of thousands of clones, approximately 80% of them seen once, and the ten largest clones take around 6.8%. The specimen comprised CD4+ or CD8+ T cells sorted from blood, sampled in a trial of the OX40 agonist ivuxolimab. All receptors come from an adult with an advanced solid tumor such as melanoma, head and neck, liver or kidney cancer.

This clone was counted many times. The CDR3 DNA reads as TGTGCCAGCAGCTTAGTATATTCGAGCGGGATTATCACGAATGAGCAGTTCTTC. This gives the protein CASSLVYSSGIITNEQFF. The chain employs TRBV11-3 and TRBJ2-1; 7 bases fit TRBD2. CDR1 and CDR2 from the germline V gene are SGHNT and YENEEA. The CDR3 is 18 residues long. Unmatched junction bases numbered 16, after V lost 1 base and J lost 7 bases.

This clone was observed a few times. The V and J genes are TRBV7-2 and TRBJ1-5; D may be TRBD1 (5 bases). This CDR3 has 14 amino acids. Trimming shortened V by 2 bases and J by 5 bases, and 10 bases separated the two germline ends. Germline V gene lookup returns CDR1 SGHTA and CDR2 FQGNSA. CDR3 residues: CASSLTGAYQPQHF. CDR3 in DNA: TGTGCCAGCAGCTTAACAGGAGCCTATCAGCCCCAGCATTTT.

This clone was seen only once. This chain joins TRBV4-3 and TRBJ1-4; TRBD1 matches at 8 bases. Germline-derived CDR1 and CDR2 are LGHNA and YSLEER. This CDR3 has 14 residues. J gave up 8 bases and V 3 bases, and 5 bases lay outside the gene matches. The CDR3 DNA reads TGCGCCAGCAGCCACGGACAGGGCTTGGAAAAACTGTTTTTT. Amino acids: CASSHGQGLEKLFF.